The sequence of this TCR beta chain was determined in a study of neurological immune-mediated disorders. The cDNA was synthesized by means of template-switch 5'RACE, which was carried out with 10-nucleotide random UMIs. Sequencing runs each generated in excess of 160 million TCR-beta sequences derived from 15-18 subjects. TCRdb itself ran the 5' RACE reads through MiXCR, one entry per CDR3 protein. The table records 40,000 or so distinct CDR3 sequences, 2% to 3% of them present only once. Broader study findings: The greatest degree of TCR clonal expansion was observed in HTLV-1-associated myelopathy, with the lowest in multiple sclerosis, below that of healthy controls.

The CDR3 is 12 amino acids. Trimming removed 6 bases from V and 4 bases from J, with 9 bases in between. This clonotype has ten or more counts. Its antigen is as yet unknown. Sequencing was carried out using PBMCs. The receptor was derived from a man aged 25-45 years with multiple sclerosis. The rearrangement uses TRBV12-3 or TRBV12-4 and TRBJ2-5; a weak D match, TRBD2 (5 bases). CDR3 residues: CASSRGPETQYF. The CDR3 DNA sequence: TGTGCCAGCAGCCGAGGGCCAGAGACCCAGTACTTC.